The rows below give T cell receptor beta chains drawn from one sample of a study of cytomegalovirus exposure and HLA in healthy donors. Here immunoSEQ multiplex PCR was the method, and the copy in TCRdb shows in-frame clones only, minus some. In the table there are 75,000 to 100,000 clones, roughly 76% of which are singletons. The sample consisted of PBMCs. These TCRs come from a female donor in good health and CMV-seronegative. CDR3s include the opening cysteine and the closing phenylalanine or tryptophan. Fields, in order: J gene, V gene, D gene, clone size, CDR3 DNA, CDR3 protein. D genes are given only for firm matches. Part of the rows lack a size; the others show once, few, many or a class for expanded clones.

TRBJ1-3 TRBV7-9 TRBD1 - TGTGCCAGCAGCTTGCGGACAGGCGGACTCTCTGGAAACACCATATATTTT CASSLRTGGLSGNTIYF
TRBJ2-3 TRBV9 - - TGTGCCAGCAGCGTAGTAACCCTAGGTACGCAGTATTTT CASSVVTLGTQYF
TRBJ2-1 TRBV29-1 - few TGCAGCGTTGATGTTGCAGGTGGGCACGATGAGCAGTTCTTC CSVDVAGGHDEQFF
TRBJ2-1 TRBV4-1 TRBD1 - TGCGCCAGCAGCCAAGAACGGACAGGGGGCTACAATGAGCAGTTCTTC CASSQERTGGYNEQFF
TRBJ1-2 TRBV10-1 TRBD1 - TGCGCCAGCACCGGGACAGGGACTTTCAACTATGGCTACACCTTC CASTGTGTFNYGYTF
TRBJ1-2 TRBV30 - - TGTGCCTGGAGTGTACTAAGGGGTAGTAGAGGCTACACCTTC CAWSVLRGSRGYTF
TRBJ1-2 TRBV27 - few TGTGCCAGCAGTTTTAAACCAGGGGATGGCTACACCTTC CASSFKPGDGYTF
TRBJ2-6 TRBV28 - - TGTGCCAGCCGCGGGCTTCGAATCTCTGGGGCCAACGTCCTGACTTTC CASRGLRISGANVLTF
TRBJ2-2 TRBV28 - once TGTGCCATCCCGGACTCCCCTAACACCGGGGAGCTGTTTTTT CAIPDSPNTGELFF
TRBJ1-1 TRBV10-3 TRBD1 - TGTGCCATCAGTGAAATCAGGGGGACTGAAGCTTTCTTT CAISEIRGTEAFF
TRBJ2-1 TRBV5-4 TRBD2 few TGTGCCAGCAGCTTGTCGACTAGCGGGGGGAATCCCTACAATGAGCAGTTCTTC CASSLSTSGGNPYNEQFF
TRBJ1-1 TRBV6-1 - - TGTGCCAGCAGTCCCCGGACACTCGATAACACTGAAGCTTTCTTT CASSPRTLDNTEAFF
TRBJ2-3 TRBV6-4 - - TGTGCCAGCAGTGACGGGCAGCACACAGATACGCAGTATTTT CASSDGQHTDTQYF
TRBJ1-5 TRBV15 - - TGTGCCACCAGCAGAGATCAGGGTATTGGCCAGCCCCAGCATTTT CATSRDQGIGQPQHF
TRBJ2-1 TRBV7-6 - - TGTGCCAGCAGCTTAGATCGGGCGGGGTACAATGAGCAGTTCTTC CASSLDRAGYNEQFF
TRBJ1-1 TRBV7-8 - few TGTGCCAGCAGCTTAGATCACAGGGTGAACACTGAAGCTTTCTTT CASSLDHRVNTEAFF
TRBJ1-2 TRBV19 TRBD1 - TGTGCCAGTAGTATTGACAGGGAACGCGGCTACACCTTC CASSIDRERGYTF
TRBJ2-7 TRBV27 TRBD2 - TGTGCCAGCAGTTGGGACTACCTATCCTACGAGCAGTACTTC CASSWDYLSYEQYF
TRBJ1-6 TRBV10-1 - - TGCGCCAGCAGCCCGGGGAATAATTCACCCCTCCACTTT CASSPGNNSPLHF
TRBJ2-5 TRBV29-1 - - TGCAGCGTTCCCAGGCAGGGCCAAGAGACCCAGTACTTC CSVPRQGQETQYF
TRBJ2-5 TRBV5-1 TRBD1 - TGCGCCAGCAGCTCCGGACAGGGATTAGAGACCCAGTACTTC CASSSGQGLETQYF
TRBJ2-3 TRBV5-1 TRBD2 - TGCGCCAGCAGCTTGGCTAGCGGATACACAGATACGCAGTATTTT CASSLASGYTDTQYF
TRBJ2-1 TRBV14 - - TGTGCCAGCAGCCAAGTGAGCCACTCCTACAATGAGCAGTTCTTC CASSQVSHSYNEQFF
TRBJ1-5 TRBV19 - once TGTGCCAGTAGTATAGAGGCCGGGACACCGAATCAGCCCCAGCATTTT CASSIEAGTPNQPQHF
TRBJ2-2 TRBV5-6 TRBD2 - TGTGCCAGCAGGATCTTAGCGGGGGCGTCTAGGGACACCGGGGAGCTGTTTTTT CASRILAGASRDTGELFF
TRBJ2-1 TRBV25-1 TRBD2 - TGTGCCAGCAGTGAATGGGCTAGCGGGAGCTCCTACAATGAGCAGTTCTTC CASSEWASGSSYNEQFF
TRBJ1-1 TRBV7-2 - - TGTGCCAGCAGCACCTACACAGGGAACACTGAAGCTTTCTTT CASSTYTGNTEAFF
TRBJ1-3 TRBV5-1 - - TGCGCCAGCAGCTTGATGGACAGACGGAGCTCTGGAAACACCATATATTTT CASSLMDRRSSGNTIYF
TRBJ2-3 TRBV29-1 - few TGCAGCGGTGCGATGCAGGGGTACACAGATACGCAGTATTTT CSGAMQGYTDTQYF
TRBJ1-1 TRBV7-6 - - TGTGCCAGCAGCACAGGATTGGACACTGAAGCTTTCTTT CASSTGLDTEAFF
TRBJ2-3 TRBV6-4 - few TGTGCCAGCAGTTTTGGCGGGCCTACAGATACGCAGTATTTT CASSFGGPTDTQYF
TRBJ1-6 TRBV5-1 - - TGCGCCAGCAGCTTGGCCCCAGGGTTGGATTCACCCCTCCACTTT CASSLAPGLDSPLHF
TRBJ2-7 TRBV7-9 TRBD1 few TGTGCCAGCAGCCCGGGACAGGGTGGCTCCGAGCAGTACTTC CASSPGQGGSEQYF
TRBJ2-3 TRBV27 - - TGTGCCAGCAGTTTATTGGGGGGGCGCACAGATACGCAGTATTTT CASSLLGGRTDTQYF
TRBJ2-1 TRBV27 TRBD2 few TGTGCCAGCAGTGCCGGGACTAGTAGTTACAATGAGCAGTTCTTC CASSAGTSSYNEQFF
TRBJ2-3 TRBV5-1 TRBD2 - TGCGCCAGCAACCTGCGGGGGGCATTCACAGATACGCAGTATTTT CASNLRGAFTDTQYF
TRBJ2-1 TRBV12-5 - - TGTGCTAGTGGTCCCAACTTCAATGAGCAGTTCTTC CASGPNFNEQFF
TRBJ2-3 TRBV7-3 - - TGTGCCAGCAGCTTATGGGCGGGACAGACGGTCAATGCGCAGTATTTT CASSLWAGQTVNAQYF
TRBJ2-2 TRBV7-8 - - TGTGCCAGCAGCTTAGTCACAGGGACCGGGGAGCTGTTTTTT CASSLVTGTGELFF
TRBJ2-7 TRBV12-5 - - TGTGCTAGTGGTTTGGCGGGAACCTACGAGCAGTACTTC CASGLAGTYEQYF
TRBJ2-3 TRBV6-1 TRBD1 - TGTGCCAGCAGTGAAGCGATGGACAGGGGAGATACGCAGTATTTT CASSEAMDRGDTQYF
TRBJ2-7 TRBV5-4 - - TGTGCCAGCAGCTTCGGCAGGGCCAGCTCCTACGAGCAGTACTTC CASSFGRASSYEQYF
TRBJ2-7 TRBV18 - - TGTGCCAGCTCACCCCCCGGAGCAGGGGGGAACTACGAGCAGTACTTC CASSPPGAGGNYEQYF
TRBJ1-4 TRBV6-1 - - TGTGCCAGCAGTGGGGGGCGGATTAATGAAAAACTGTTTTTT CASSGGRINEKLFF
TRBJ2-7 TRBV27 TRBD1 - TGTGCCAGCAGACTGACAGGGGGAACCTACGAGCAGTACTTC CASRLTGGTYEQYF
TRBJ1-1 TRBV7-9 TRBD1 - TGTGCCAGCAGCTATACAGGGGGCGTAAACACTGAAGCTTTCTTT CASSYTGGVNTEAFF
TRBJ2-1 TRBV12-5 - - TGTGCTAGCGCTATCAATCCACTAAGGAATGAGCAGTTCTTC CASAINPLRNEQFF
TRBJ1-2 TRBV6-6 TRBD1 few TGTGCCAGCAGCCCCGGGACAGTGTTCTATGGCTACACCTTC CASSPGTVFYGYTF